Following are 20 T cell receptor beta chains from one sample sequenced in a study of blood T cell repertoires in COVID-19. Method: immunoSEQ multiplex PCR; TCRdb's copy keeps in-frame clones and lacks some. The table has more than 150,000 clones, 80% to 85% seen once. Specimen: peripheral blood. The receptors were sampled from a woman aged 30 to 39 with acute or convalescent COVID-19.

V and J are TRBV7-2 and TRBJ1-1; 10 bases are shared with TRBD1. CDR1 is SGHTA and CDR2 is FQGNSA in the germline V gene. The CDR3 totals 14 residues. J lost 4 bases, V lost 8 bases, and 7 bases had no gene match. CDR3 sequence (DNA): TGTGCCAGCTCCCCCCGGACAGGGGGCACTGAAGCTTTCTTT. Encoded protein: CASSPRTGGTEAFF.

J is TRBJ2-3 and V is TRBV5-1; TRBD2 agrees at 12 bases. The J segment lost 6 bases and the V segment lost 1 base, leaving 6 bases of the junction unmatched. Germline loops: CDR1 SGHRS, CDR2 YFSETQ. This CDR3 spans 16 amino acids. The CDR3 protein is CASSLRTSGATDTQYF. The CDR3 bases are TGCGCCAGCAGCTTGAGGACTAGCGGGGCCACGGATACGCAGTATTTT.

V usage is TRBV19 and J usage is TRBJ1-5; tentatively, D is TRBD1 (6 bases). Germline values: CDR1 LNHDA, CDR2 SQIVND (reference sequence). V lost 5 bases and J 4 bases, leaving 15 bases between the germline ends. CDR3 length equals 15 residues. The CDR3 is CASSLSTGFNQPQHF. CDR3 nucleotides: TGTGCCAGTAGTCTTTCAACAGGGTTTAATCAGCCCCAGCATTTT.

This clone was counted only a few times. This sequence joins TRBV20-1 and TRBJ1-1; D might be TRBD1 (5 bases). Germline V CDR1 and CDR2: DFQATT, SNEGSKA (reference sequence). V was trimmed by 4 bases and J by 11 bases, leaving 11 bases between them. CDR3 length equals 10 residues. DNA of the CDR3: TGCAGTGCTACTACAGGAGAGGCTTTCTTT. It is translated as CSATTGEAFF.

The chain is built from TRBV21-1 and TRBJ2-7; TRBD2 is taken as the D call from the table, unchecked against the DNA. TRBV21-1 corresponds to a pseudogene. There are 17 residues in the CDR3. The CDR3 reads CASSKASLTSGGREQYF. CDR3 DNA: TGTGCCAGCAGCAAAGCGTCCTTGACTAGCGGGGGGCGAGAGCAGTACTTC.

V usage is TRBV27 and J usage is TRBJ2-2; tentatively, D is TRBD2 (6 bases). The CDR3 is made up of 18 amino acids. Germline CDR1 MNHEY, CDR2 SMNVEV (reference sequence). The V gene lost 3 bases and the J gene lost 0 bases, with 17 bases spanning the gap. CDR3: CASSLGPPAGSNTGELFF. In nucleotides, the CDR3 is TGTGCCAGCAGTTTGGGGCCCCCGGCGGGATCGAACACCGGGGAGCTGTTTTTT.

This clone has just one count. This chain joins TRBV3-1 (or the pseudogene TRBV3-2) and TRBJ2-1; 11 nucleotides line up with TRBD2. The CDR3 runs to 15 residues. J lost 7 bases, V lost 4 bases, and 6 bases had no gene match. Germline V gene data show CDR1 as LGHDT and CDR2 as YNNKEL (reference sequence). The CDR3 spells CASSRLGTSGNEQFF. As DNA, the CDR3 is TGTGCCAGCAGCCGCCTGGGGACTAGCGGAAATGAGCAGTTCTTC.

The CDR3 protein is CASSLSGVIKTQYF. CDR3 DNA sequence: TGCGCCAGCAGCTTGTCGGGGGTGATAAAGACCCAGTACTTC. The rearrangement uses TRBV5-1 and TRBJ2-5; D perhaps matches TRBD2 (6 bases). CDR3 length: 14 amino acids. Germline CDR1 reads SGHRS; CDR2 reads YFSETQ. Trimming removed 1 base from V and 6 bases from J, with 13 bases in between. Drawing the rest from reference TRBV5-1 and TRBJ2-5, the complete variable domain is KAGVTQTPRYLIKTRGQQVTLSCSPISGHRSVSWYQQTPGQGLQFLFEYFSETQRNKGNFPGRFSGRQFSNSRSEMNVSTLELGDSALYLCASSLSGVIKTQYFGPGTRLLVL.

V is TRBV5-1 and J is TRBJ2-4; D is possibly TRBD1 (5 bases). This CDR3 region has 15 residues. CDR1 and CDR2 (germline): SGHRS, YFSETQ. V was trimmed by 4 bases and J by 5 bases, leaving 16 bases between them. Written as DNA, the CDR3 is TGCGCCAGCAGCAGGACAAGCTTAGGCCAAAACATTCAGTACTTC. This codes for CASSRTSLGQNIQYF.

The V call is TRBV27, the J call TRBJ1-1, with D tentatively TRBD1 (5 bases). CDR1 and CDR2 from the germline V gene are MNHEY and SMNVEV (reference sequence). The CDR3 length is 14 residues. V lost 3 bases and J lost 3, with 11 bases in between. CDR3 DNA: TGTGCCAGCAGTTTTGCGGGGCAGTACACTGAAGCTTTCTTT. Its protein product is CASSFAGQYTEAFF.

This clone was detected many times. The V call is TRBV2, the J call TRBJ1-2, with TRBD1 as a possible D gene (5 bases). Germline CDR1 is SNHLY and CDR2 is FYNNEI. This CDR3 spans 13 amino acids. V lost 5 bases and J 4 bases, leaving 11 bases between the germline ends. DNA of the CDR3: TGTGCCAGCAGTATACAGGTCTTCTATGGCTACACCTTC. It codes for CASSIQVFYGYTF.

This chain connects TRBV7-9 to TRBJ1-4; TRBD1 matches 11 bases. Germline CDR1 reads SEHNR; CDR2 reads FQNEAQ (reference sequence). With 6 bases clipped from V and 12 bases from J, the junction kept 3 bases outside the gene matches. The length of the CDR3 is 12 residues. DNA of the CDR3: TGTGCCAGCAGTCGGGACAGGGGGGAACTGTTTTTT. Encoded protein: CASSRDRGELFF.

To note about this clone: This CDR3 is also generated by other DNA sequences in the sample. This rearrangement joins TRBV29-1 to TRBJ1-6; tentatively, D is TRBD1 (5 bases). Trimming left V 6 bases short and J 10 bases short, with 13 bases between. CDR3 size: 12 residues. Germline V gene lookup returns CDR1 SQVTM and CDR2 ANQGSEA. The CDR3 spells CSVGEGTSPLHF. CDR3 nucleotides: TGCAGCGTGGGGGAGGGGACGTCACCCCTCCACTTT.

The chain uses TRBV28 and TRBJ1-2; TRBD1 agrees at 11 bases. Germline V lookup: CDR1 MDHEN, CDR2 SYDVKM. CDR3 length equals 13 residues. After removal of 8 bases from V and 6 bases from J, the junction contained 5 bases not matched to a gene. CDR3: CASWTGGFHGYTF. The CDR3 region has the DNA TGTGCCAGCTGGACAGGGGGCTTCCATGGCTACACCTTC.

This chain connects TRBV27 to TRBJ1-1; D perhaps matches TRBD1 (5 bases). There are 13 residues in the CDR3. The germline CDR1 and CDR2 sequences are MNHEY and SMNVEV (reference sequence). The V and J ends lost 2 bases and 7 bases respectively, with 11 bases between them. The DNA of the CDR3 is TGTGCCAGCAGTTTACGGGGGTGGGGTGAAGCTTTCTTT. Translating gives CASSLRGWGEAFF.

The J gene is TRBJ2-5, the V gene TRBV7-3; 9 bases are shared with TRBD1. The V segment lost 5 bases and the J segment 5 bases; nucleotides outside the gene matches: 9. The CDR3 contains 15 residues. Per the germline V gene, CDR1 is SGHTA and CDR2 is FQGTGA. The CDR3 bases are TGTGCCAGCAGCCCCGGCGGAACAGGGGGCGAGACCCAGTACTTC. Translated: CASSPGGTGGETQYF.

This chain joins TRBV7-9 and TRBJ1-3; D gene unclear. Germline V gene data show CDR1 as SEHNR and CDR2 as FQNEAQ (reference sequence). CDR3 length: 13 amino acids. Trimming left V 5 bases short and J 4 bases short, with 9 bases between. The CDR3 loop is CASSPEVGNTIYF. DNA for the CDR3: TGTGCCAGCAGCCCAGAAGTAGGAAACACCATATATTTT.

The chain employs TRBV10-3 and TRBJ1-1; possibly TRBD1 for D (5 bases). Germline-derived CDR1 and CDR2 are ENHRY and SYGVKD. Between the trimmed V and J ends, which lost 0 bases and 2 bases, there was a span of 7 bases. This CDR3 is built from 14 residues. The CDR3 loop reads CAISESQGNTEAFF. Here the CDR3 DNA reads TGTGCCATCAGTGAGTCCCAGGGTAACACTGAAGCTTTCTTT.

This sequence joins TRBV14 and TRBJ2-7, with a possible D match to TRBD2 (5 bases). Looked up from germline, CDR1 is SGHDN and CDR2 is FVKESK. Trimming removed 2 bases at V and 6 bases at J, with 20 bases between. This CDR3 is built from 16 residues. The chain's CDR3 is CASSQRSPQGEGEQYF. The CDR3 DNA reads TGTGCCAGCAGCCAAAGAAGTCCCCAAGGAGAGGGCGAGCAGTACTTC.

This clone has more than one count but fewer than ten. The chain recombines TRBV2 with TRBJ1-2; D is uncertain. Germline V gene data show CDR1 as SNHLY and CDR2 as FYNNEI. The CDR3 is made up of 12 amino acids. With 2 bases removed from V and 11 bases from J, the gap between germline ends came to 12 bases. CDR3: CASSEIQTLYTF. CDR3 sequence (DNA): TGTGCCAGCAGTGAAATACAGACCCTTTACACCTTC.